The 29 T cell receptor beta chains below all came from one sample that was sequenced in a study of identical twins. From the 5' RACE reads, TCRdb called clonotypes with MiXCR, one entry per CDR3 protein. The data show a few hundred thousand distinct CDR3 sequences, about 10% seen once. The sample consisted of memory T cells sorted from blood. The receptors were gathered from a man aged 45-60 years in good health.

The sample holds many counts of this clonotype. The chain recombines TRBV24-1 with TRBJ1-2, with a possible D match to TRBD1 (5 bases). There are 13 residues in the CDR3. V was clipped by 1 base and J by 8 bases, with 10 bases between them. Germline V gives CDR1 KGHDR, CDR2 SFDVKD. CDR3 nucleotides: TGTGCCACCAGTGATTTCCAGGGAAGCGGCTACACCTTC. Its protein is CATSDFQGSGYTF.

There are many counts of this clonotype. The chain couples TRBV7-2 to TRBJ1-2, with D unresolved. V was clipped by 9 bases and J by 1 base, with 18 bases between them. This CDR3 is 15 amino acids long. In germline, CDR1 is SGHTA, CDR2 FQGNSA. The CDR3 DNA is TGTGCCAGTGTCAGAGGGCAGCGCTTTAACTATGGCTACACCTTC. As protein: CASVRGQRFNYGYTF.

This clonotype was recorded many times. V and J are TRBV24-1 and TRBJ2-7, with TRBD1 identical over 11 bases. Germline V gene data show CDR1 as KGHDR and CDR2 as SFDVKD. This CDR3 comprises 14 residues. The trim removed 5 bases at V and 6 bases at J, leaving 5 bases unmatched. CDR3 bases: TGTGCCACCAGTGCCCCCGGGACAGGGGGCGAGCAGTACTTC. Amino acids: CATSAPGTGGEQYF.

This clonotype was picked up a small number of times. The DNA for the CDR3 is TGTGCCAGCTCACCGGGACAGACCTTGAACACTGAAGCTTTCTTT. Its protein product is CASSPGQTLNTEAFF. The chain couples TRBV18 to TRBJ1-1, with TRBD1 identical over 7 bases. This CDR3 is built from 15 residues. CDR1 is KGHSH, CDR2 LQKENI, per germline. V gave up 3 bases and J gave up 0 bases; unmatched junction bases: 4.

The gene calls are TRBV11-3 and TRBJ2-7, with 7 bases aligning to TRBD1. The CDR3 runs to 14 residues. V trimming: 4 bases; J trimming: 5 bases; junction bases outside the gene matches: 8. Germline V CDR1 and CDR2: SGHNT, YENEEA. The CDR3 DNA is TGTGCCAGCAGCTCGACAGGGCAGGGCAACGAGCAGTACTTC. Residues: CASSSTGQGNEQYF.

The chain joins TRBV20-1 to TRBJ2-3, with TRBD2 identical over 7 bases. Germline V gene data show CDR1 as DFQATT and CDR2 as SNEGSKA (reference sequence). V dropped 6 bases and J dropped 2; count of bases not matched to a gene: 11. The CDR3 runs 15 residues. CDR3 DNA: TGCAGTGCGCCCACCGGGACTACTCACACAGATACGCAGTATTTT. This sequence encodes CSAPTGTTHTDTQYF.

This clonotype occurred a few times. The V call is TRBV4-3, the J call TRBJ2-3; a weak D match, TRBD2 (6 bases). CDR3 length: 15 residues. Germline values: CDR1 LGHNA, CDR2 YSLEER. V lost 1 base and J lost 1, with 9 bases in between. CDR3 bases: TGCGCCAGCAGCCAAGCGGGAGTACGCACAGATACGCAGTATTTT. It specifies CASSQAGVRTDTQYF.

This clonotype was seen a handful of times. The chain is built from TRBV15 and TRBJ2-2; D gene uncertain. Germline CDR1 and CDR2: LNHNV and YYDKDF (reference sequence). V was shortened by 0 bases and J by 6 bases, with 14 bases between the two germline ends. The CDR3 runs to 16 residues. The CDR3 sequence: CATSRDFGDPAGELFF. CDR3 sequence (DNA): TGTGCCACCAGCAGAGATTTTGGGGATCCCGCCGGGGAGCTGTTTTTT.

In its sample, this clonotype was seen many times. V and J are TRBV7-3 and TRBJ2-1, with 8 bases that match TRBD2. Germline V gives CDR1 SGHTA, CDR2 FQGTGA. V lost 5 bases and J lost 5; bases outside the gene matches: 8. The CDR3 is 15 residues long. This chain's CDR3 is CASSLLAGSNNEQFF. The CDR3 nucleotides read TGTGCCAGCAGCCTATTAGCGGGATCAAACAATGAGCAGTTCTTC.

The chain has TRBV12-3 or TRBV12-4 and TRBJ2-6; 11 bases are shared with TRBD2. The CDR3 length is 17 residues. The junction had 6 bases not matched to a gene; V was cut back by 6 bases and J by 2 bases. The CDR3 protein is CASSPLAGDPGANVLTF. The CDR3 DNA reads as TGTGCCAGCAGCCCACTAGCGGGAGACCCTGGGGCCAACGTCCTGACTTTC.

CDR3 sequence (DNA): TGTGCCAGCAGTCTTGGGGGGCCACCGAGCCAGCCCCAGCATTTT. Protein: CASSLGGPPSQPQHF. This chain connects TRBV6-1 to TRBJ1-5, with D maybe TRBD1 (6 bases). The CDR3 is made up of 15 amino acids. V gave up 5 bases and J gave up 7 bases, with 18 bases separating them. The germline V gene has CDR1 MNHNS and CDR2 SASEGT.

In this sample, this clonotype turned up many times. The chain combines TRBV9 with TRBJ1-1; TRBD1 agrees at 7 bases. J was trimmed by 1 base and V by 2 bases; bases with no gene match: 11. This CDR3 has 17 residues. The germline CDR1 and CDR2 sequences are SGDLS and YYNGEE. The CDR3 bases are TGTGCCAGCAGCGTTTCTAGACAGGGTGGGTGGAACACTGAAGCTTTCTTT. It yields the protein CASSVSRQGGWNTEAFF. The whole variable domain, filled in from reference TRBV9 and TRBJ1-1, reads DSGVTQTPKHLITATGQRVTLRCSPRSGDLSVYWYQQSLDQGLQFLIQYYNGEERAKGNILERFSAQQFPDLHSELNLSSLELGDSALYFCASSVSRQGGWNTEAFFGQGTRLTVV.

This clonotype was recorded at least ten times. This sequence joins TRBV4-1 and TRBJ1-5, with D uncertain. Trimming removed 3 bases at V and 6 bases at J, with 12 bases between. This CDR3 comprises 14 residues. Germline V gene lookup returns CDR1 MGHRA and CDR2 YSYEKL. CDR3 sequence: CASSQRHGSQPQHF. Here the CDR3 DNA reads TGCGCCAGCAGCCAGAGACATGGGAGTCAGCCCCAGCATTTT.

This clonotype was recorded at least ten times. CDR3 nucleotide sequence: TGCAGCGCTTCCGGGACTCCTGAAGGTCTCCATGAGCAGTTCTTC. Translated, it gives CSASGTPEGLHEQFF. This sequence joins TRBV29-1 and TRBJ2-1, with D perhaps TRBD2 (6 bases). CDR1 SQVTM and CDR2 ANQGSEA come from the germline V gene. Trimming pared 7 bases from V and 8 bases from J, leaving 24 bases between. The CDR3 consists of 15 residues.

The chain employs TRBV7-6 and TRBJ2-1, with D tentatively TRBD2 (6 bases). This CDR3 is 15 amino acids long. With 5 bases removed from V and 0 bases from J, the gap between germline ends came to 11 bases. Germline-derived CDR1 and CDR2 are SGHVS and FNYEAQ. This CDR3 reads CASSPGDSSYNEQFF. DNA of the CDR3: TGTGCCAGCAGCCCGGGAGATAGCTCCTACAATGAGCAGTTCTTC.

This clonotype was observed a handful of times. This chain connects TRBV12-3 or TRBV12-4 to TRBJ2-2, with 7 bases that match TRBD2. The CDR3 runs to 12 residues. V lost 10 bases, J lost 7 bases, and 6 bases stayed unmatched. The CDR3 sequence is CATNSGGGELFF. CDR3 in DNA: TGTGCCACCAACTCGGGGGGCGGGGAGCTGTTTTTT.

The CDR3 region has the DNA TGTGCCAGCAGGCAATCTAGCACAGATACGCAGTATTTT. This encodes CASRQSSTDTQYF. The chain is built from TRBV12-3 or TRBV12-4 and TRBJ2-3, with no clear D. Trimming removed 6 bases from V and 0 bases from J, with 7 bases in between. This CDR3 spans 13 amino acids.

This clonotype was seen many times. This sequence joins TRBV4-2 and TRBJ2-1; tentative D call: TRBD1 (6 bases). The CDR3 is made up of 15 amino acids. The V end was cut by 1 base, the J end by 9 bases, with 16 bases between. Germline V gene lookup returns CDR1 LGHNA and CDR2 YNFKEQ. CDR3 in DNA: TGTGCCAGCAGCCAAGCGCAGGGGAAGGCTAGTGAGCAGTTCTTC. Translation gives CASSQAQGKASEQFF.

Concerning this clonotype: A much larger clonotype is one base distant, so this may be a read error. V and J are TRBV20-1 and TRBJ2-7; tentatively, D is TRBD1 or TRBD2 (6 bases each). Germline CDR1 DFQATT, CDR2 SNEGSKA (reference sequence). Trimming removed 4 bases at V and 3 bases at J, with 13 bases between. The CDR3 has 13 residues. Here the CDR3 DNA reads TGCAGTGCTAATTCGGGGGCCCTCTACGAGCAGTACTTC. It is translated as CSANSGALYEQYF.

This clonotype was seen many times. The rearrangement links TRBV29-1 to TRBJ2-7; D is unresolved. The CDR3 length is 14 residues. CDR1 and CDR2 from the germline V gene are SQVTM and ANQGSEA. Trimming took 1 base from V and 2 from J, leaving 12 bases between them. The CDR3 here is CSVEVRMGAYEQYF. The CDR3 DNA sequence: TGCAGCGTTGAAGTACGGATGGGTGCCTACGAGCAGTACTTC.

This clonotype was found a few times. This chain's CDR3 is CASSFVNPDTQYF. CDR3 coding DNA: TGTGCCAGCAGCTTCGTGAATCCAGATACGCAGTATTTT. V is TRBV5-8 and J is TRBJ2-3; D uncertain. Trimming took off 2 bases at V and 4 bases at J, with 8 bases between the two ends. There are 13 residues in the CDR3. In germline, CDR1 is SGHTS, CDR2 YDEGEE.

This clonotype was detected many times. The chain recombines TRBV4-2 with TRBJ2-5, with a possible D match to TRBD2 (5 bases). Per germline, CDR1 LGHNA and CDR2 YNFKEQ. V was pared by 1 base and J by 2 bases, with 11 bases between. The CDR3 consists of 15 residues. The CDR3 coding sequence is TGTGCCAGCAGCCAAGGAGGGCAGGCTCAAGAGACCCAGTACTTC. This codes for CASSQGGQAQETQYF.

In this sample, this clonotype turned up many times. V gene TRBV28 combines with J gene TRBJ2-2; 12 nucleotides line up with TRBD2. Germline CDR1 reads MDHEN; CDR2 reads SYDVKM. V shed 8 bases, J shed 6 bases, and the junction held 13 bases outside the gene matches. The CDR3 sequence is 17 residues long. The CDR3 DNA sequence: TGTGCCAGCCTTACCGGGACTAGCGGGTGGGGCGCCGGGGAGCTGTTTTTT. Translating it yields CASLTGTSGWGAGELFF.

The chain couples TRBV2 to TRBJ2-5, with D uncertain. The CDR3 length is 14 residues. V was pared by 4 bases and J by 5 bases, with 14 bases between. Germline CDR1 and CDR2: SNHLY and FYNNEI. CDR3 in DNA: TGTGCCAGCAGTGGGATTGGGTATCGGGAGACCCAGTACTTC. It translates to CASSGIGYRETQYF.

This clonotype was picked up a small number of times. This chain uses TRBV9 with TRBJ2-3; no clear D. The CDR3 has 13 residues. CDR1 SGDLS and CDR2 YYNGEE come from the germline V gene. Trimming left V 0 bases short and J 6 bases short, with 8 bases between. The CDR3 DNA sequence: TGTGCCAGCAGCGTAGGTGAGGACGATACGCAGTATTTT. It specifies CASSVGEDDTQYF.

This clonotype has only a few counts. The rearrangement joins TRBV6-2 or TRBV6-3 to TRBJ2-3, with TRBD1 matching over 10 bases. Germline CDR1 and CDR2: MNHEY and SVGEGT. The CDR3 contains 19 residues. V lost 2 bases and J lost 0; bases outside the gene matches: 11. The CDR3 sequence is CASSYPNVGTGVSTDTQYF. In DNA form, the CDR3 reads TGTGCCAGCAGTTACCCCAATGTCGGGACAGGGGTAAGCACAGATACGCAGTATTTT.

This clonotype has more than one count but fewer than ten. The gene calls are TRBV10-3 and TRBJ2-3; D might be TRBD2 (5 bases). Trimming removed 2 bases from V and 5 bases from J, with 5 bases in between. Germline V lookup: CDR1 ENHRY, CDR2 SYGVKD. The CDR3 is 12 amino acids. This CDR3 reads CAISETRDTQYF. The CDR3, as DNA: TGTGCCATCAGTGAGACTAGAGATACGCAGTATTTT.

The gene calls are TRBV6-5 and TRBJ2-5, with 8 bases lining up with TRBD1. Germline trimming cut 2 bases from V and 4 bases from J; bases unmatched to any gene: 3. CDR3 length equals 14 residues. Looked up from germline, CDR1 is MNHEY and CDR2 is SVGAGI. CDR3: CASSYGTGRETQYF. The CDR3 nucleotides read TGTGCCAGCAGTTACGGGACAGGTCGAGAGACCCAGTACTTC.

The chain couples TRBV7-3 to TRBJ2-2, with 9 nucleotides matching TRBD1. V lost 5 bases, J lost 7 bases, and 8 bases stayed unmatched. Germline V CDR1 and CDR2: SGHTA, FQGTGA. CDR3 length equals 15 residues. CDR3 in DNA: TGTGCCAGCAGCAACACAGGGGGCTCAGTCGGGGAGCTGTTTTTT. This encodes CASSNTGGSVGELFF.